This is a list of T cell receptor beta chains from one sample in a study of cytomegalovirus exposure and HLA in healthy donors. Data came from immunoSEQ multiplex PCR; TCRdb stores just in-frame clones and leaves some out. Seen here are roughly 120,000 clones, 70% to 80% observed once, and the top ten hold over 3.5%. Sequenced: PBMCs. The receptors were gathered from a man in his thirties or forties in good health and CMV-seropositive. Each CDR3 is given with its conserved first and last residue. Each record gives: clone size, J gene, V gene, D gene, CDR3 DNA, CDR3 protein. The D gene is left open where the match is weak. Clone size is shown for a subset of rows, as once, few, many or a class of expanded clone.

NA	TRBJ1-2	TRBV6-1	TRBD1	TGTGCCAGCAGTGGTCCAGGGACAGGGGGACCTTATGGCTACACCTTC	CASSGPGTGGPYGYTF
NA	TRBJ2-7	TRBV27	TRBD1	TGTGCCAGCCGAGGGACAGGGAAAACCTACGAGCAGTACTTC	CASRGTGKTYEQYF
NA	TRBJ1-5	TRBV27	TRBD1	TGTGCCAGCAGTCTAGGAGCCGGGACAGGTAGCAATCAGCCCCAGCATTTT	CASSLGAGTGSNQPQHF
few	TRBJ2-3	TRBV10-3	TRBD1	TGTGCCACCGAAGGACAGGGCACAGATACGCAGTATTTT	CATEGQGTDTQYF
once	TRBJ2-7	TRBV6-6	TRBD2	TGTGCCAGCTGCGGACTAGCGCATCACGAGCAGTACTTC	CASCGLAHHEQYF
NA	TRBJ2-7	TRBV27	NA	TGTGCCAGCAGCCTCGCCGCTTACGAGCAGTACTTC	CASSLAAYEQYF
NA	TRBJ1-2	TRBV5-5	TRBD1	TGTGCCAGCAGCTTGGACATGGCCAGGGGGTATGGCTACACCTTC	CASSLDMARGYGYTF
NA	TRBJ1-2	TRBV15	NA	TGTGCCACTTCGGCGCCAGGGCTGGGAGGCTACACCTTC	CATSAPGLGGYTF
NA	TRBJ2-3	TRBV28	TRBD2	TGTGCCAGCAGTTTATCTAGCGGGGGAAGCCCCGATACGCAGTATTTT	CASSLSSGGSPDTQYF
NA	TRBJ2-7	TRBV6-5	TRBD1	TGTGCCAGCAGTTACTCCGGGACAGGGCCCTACGAGCAGTACTTC	CASSYSGTGPYEQYF
NA	TRBJ2-7	TRBV4-3	TRBD2	TGCGCCAGCAGCCAAGGGGTTGCGGGGGACTCCTACGAGCAGTACTTC	CASSQGVAGDSYEQYF
NA	TRBJ1-5	TRBV29-1	NA	TGCAGCGTAGAGCGGGGGGTAGGGGGGGGTCAGCCCCAGCATTTT	CSVERGVGGGQPQHF
once	TRBJ2-3	TRBV7-9	NA	TGTGCCAGCAGGGCCGTCGGGGATACGCAGTATTTT	CASRAVGDTQYF
NA	TRBJ1-2	TRBV7-9	NA	TGTTCCAGCAGCTTAACAGGCTCCTCCTATGGCTACACCTTC	CSSSLTGSSYGYTF
NA	TRBJ1-2	TRBV7-2	NA	TGTGCCAGCAGCTTACCGGGGGTTGAAGGCTACACCTTC	CASSLPGVEGYTF
NA	TRBJ2-7	TRBV5-6	NA	TGTGCCAGCAGCCCGCGTCATAGCTCCTACGAGCAGTACTTC	CASSPRHSSYEQYF
NA	TRBJ2-7	TRBV4-2	TRBD2	TGTGCCAGCAGCCGGGCTAGCGGGGATACTGATTACGAGCAGTACTTC	CASSRASGDTDYEQYF
NA	TRBJ1-1	TRBV7-3	NA	TGTGCCAGCAGCTTAACCCCCAGGGCAACTGAAGCTTTCTTT	CASSLTPRATEAFF
NA	TRBJ1-2	TRBV19	TRBD1	TGTGCCAGTAGTATAGTTACAGGGGGGAACTATGGCTACACCTTC	CASSIVTGGNYGYTF
NA	TRBJ1-1	TRBV7-9	NA	TGTGCCAGCAGCTTAGGGAACAGGGAGTGGACTGAAGCTTTCTTT	CASSLGNREWTEAFF
NA	TRBJ2-3	TRBV5-1	TRBD2	TGCGCCAGCAGCTTTAGCGGGAGTAGGTCCTTTGGCCCAGATACGCAGTATTTT	CASSFSGSRSFGPDTQYF
NA	TRBJ2-2	TRBV5-1	TRBD2	TGCGCCAGCAACAACAGGGTTAGCGGGGTTAACACCGGGGAGCTGTTTTTT	CASNNRVSGVNTGELFF
NA	TRBJ2-5	TRBV7-2	TRBD2	TGTGCCAGCAGCGCGGGACTAGCGGGAGGCCCTCGAGAGACCCAGTACTTC	CASSAGLAGGPRETQYF
NA	TRBJ2-7	TRBV11-3	NA	TGTGCCAGCAGCGTCGTTACTAGTAACTACGAGCAGTACTTC	CASSVVTSNYEQYF
NA	TRBJ1-1	TRBV28	TRBD1	TGTGCCAGCAGGGGACAGGGGGCTATCACTGAAGCTTTCTTT	CASRGQGAITEAFF
NA	TRBJ2-2	TRBV6-4	TRBD1	TGTGCCAGCAGTGCAAGACAGGGCGGCACCGGGGAGCTGTTTTTT	CASSARQGGTGELFF
once	TRBJ2-7	TRBV6-6	NA	TGTGCCAGCAGTAGAGGACGCTCACCCCGGGGCGAGCAGTACTTC	CASSRGRSPRGEQYF
NA	TRBJ1-2	TRBV13	TRBD1	TGTGCCAGCAGCCAAACCGGGACAGGGGCCTATGGCTACACCTTC	CASSQTGTGAYGYTF
NA	TRBJ2-3	TRBV11-3	TRBD1	TGTGCCAGCAGCTTTCGGTCAGGGGGCAACACAGATACGCAGTATTTT	CASSFRSGGNTDTQYF
once	TRBJ2-3	TRBV5-1	NA	TGCGCCAGCAGCCCTCAGGGCCGCACAGATACGCAGTATTTT	CASSPQGRTDTQYF
few	TRBJ1-4	TRBV5-6	NA	TGTGCCAGCAGCCGGAGGGGGGCGGGAGATGAAAAACTGTTTTTT	CASSRRGAGDEKLFF
NA	TRBJ2-6	TRBV7-2	NA	TGTGCCAGCAGCTTAGCGGGTCTCTCTGGGGCCAACGGCCTGACTTTC	CASSLAGLSGANGLTF
NA	TRBJ2-3	TRBV4-3	NA	TGCGCCAGCAGCCAAGAGGGGGGAAATACGCAGTATTTT	CASSQEGGNTQYF
NA	TRBJ2-7	TRBV9	TRBD2	TGTGCCAGCAGCGTAGCGGCTAGCGGACTCTACGAGCAGTACTTC	CASSVAASGLYEQYF
NA	TRBJ2-1	TRBV7-9	TRBD2	TGTGCCAGCAGCTTACGGCGGGAGTTGAACAATGAGCAGTTCTTC	CASSLRRELNNEQFF
NA	TRBJ2-3	TRBV7-3	TRBD2	TGTGCCAGCAGCCGTAATCGGGAGGCTACGCAGTATTTT	CASSRNREATQYF
NA	TRBJ1-1	TRBV7-9	TRBD1	TGTGCCAGCAGCTTAACGACAGGGAGCACTGAAGCTTTCTTT	CASSLTTGSTEAFF
NA	TRBJ2-3	TRBV7-9	TRBD2	TGTGCCAGCAGCCCGTTTTTGGGAGGGATAGATACGCAGTATTTT	CASSPFLGGIDTQYF
NA	TRBJ2-3	TRBV11-2	TRBD2	TGTGCCAGCAGGGCATTGCGGGGGTGGGATACGCAGTATTTT	CASRALRGWDTQYF
NA	TRBJ1-2	TRBV30	TRBD1	TGTGCCTGGAGGACAGGGGGAGTCCATGGCTACACCTTC	CAWRTGGVHGYTF
NA	TRBJ2-3	TRBV12-5	NA	TGTGCTAGTGGTCTATACTCCCAGGCCCCATATACGCAGTATTTT	CASGLYSQAPYTQYF
NA	TRBJ2-3	TRBV5-1	TRBD1	TGCGCCAGCGGACTACAGGGGGCGCGCACAGATACGCAGTATTTT	CASGLQGARTDTQYF
NA	TRBJ2-5	TRBV4-3	NA	TGCGCCAGCAGCCAACTACGGTCGGGGACCCAGTACTTC	CASSQLRSGTQYF
NA	TRBJ2-7	TRBV27	TRBD1	TGTGCCAGCAGTTTGTCCCACAGGGGGCAGTACGAGCAGTACTTC	CASSLSHRGQYEQYF
NA	TRBJ1-6	TRBV15	NA	TGTGCCACCAGCAGGGGCTATTCACCCCTCCACTTT	CATSRGYSPLHF
NA	TRBJ2-5	TRBV21-1	NA	TGTGCCAGCAGCAAAGACTGGACTAGCGGGGAGGAGACCCAGTACTTC	CASSKDWTSGEETQYF
once	TRBJ1-4	TRBV15	TRBD1	TGTGCCACCAGAGTGACAGGGGATAATGAAAAACTGTTTTTT	CATRVTGDNEKLFF
NA	TRBJ2-4	TRBV19	TRBD2	TGTGCCAGTAACCTTTTGGGGGGGAACATTCAGTACTTC	CASNLLGGNIQYF
NA	TRBJ1-4	TRBV10-3	NA	TGTGCCATCAGTGCGTCGGCACCGTATGAAAAACTGTTTTTT	CAISASAPYEKLFF
once	TRBJ1-1	TRBV15	NA	TGTGCCACCAGCAGAGCGTGGGGAGAAAACACTGAAGCTTTCTTT	CATSRAWGENTEAFF